This passage covers 25 T cell receptor beta chains from one sample sequenced in a study of T cells in localized non-small cell lung cancer. Using immunoSEQ multiplex PCR, the repertoire was profiled, and TCRdb retains in-frame clones only, with some absent. The table lists roughly 39,000 clones, around 79% of them singletons. Sequenced material: PBMCs, taken before any cancer treatment. The source of these receptors is a woman aged 35-70 years with stage II squamous cell lung carcinoma.

The rearrangement joins TRBV15 to TRBJ2-7; 7 bases map to TRBD1. Germline V gives CDR1 LNHNV, CDR2 YYDKDF (reference sequence). Trimming at V came to 1 base and at J to 5 bases, leaving 5 bases not matched to a gene. This CDR3 region has 14 residues. CDR3: CATSRGQGRDEQYF. CDR3 DNA sequence: TGTGCCACCAGCAGAGGACAGGGTCGCGACGAGCAGTACTTC.

This clone was recorded only once. The chain employs TRBV4-2 and TRBJ2-1, with D tentatively TRBD2 (6 bases). This CDR3 spans 14 amino acids. V was cut by 6 bases and J by 8 bases, with 17 bases left in between. Germline lookup yields CDR1 LGHNA and CDR2 YNFKEQ. As DNA, the CDR3 is TGTGCCAGCAGTGGAACGGGAGCTGGCTATGAGCAGTTCTTC. It codes for CASSGTGAGYEQFF.

The table lists this clone with a count of one. The gene calls are TRBV5-4 and TRBJ2-2; tentatively, D is TRBD1 (6 bases). Looked up from germline, CDR1 is SGHNT and CDR2 is YYREEE (reference sequence). CDR3 size: 16 residues. V lost 5 bases and J 2 bases, leaving 16 bases between the germline ends. The CDR3 spells CASSFGTTSNTGELFF. CDR3 coding DNA: TGTGCCAGCAGTTTTGGGACAACTTCTAACACCGGGGAGCTGTTTTTT.

The chain is built from TRBV7-9 and TRBJ2-5; TRBD1 might be the D (6 bases). The CDR3 is 13 amino acids. CDR1 is SEHNR and CDR2 is FQNEAQ in the germline V gene (reference sequence). V was shortened by 5 bases and J by 4 bases, with 11 bases between the two germline ends. DNA of the CDR3: TGTGCCAGCAGCCAAGGGGGTGGAGAGACCCAGTACTTC. Residues: CASSQGGGETQYF.

V gene TRBV13 combines with J gene TRBJ2-7; D is tentatively TRBD1 or TRBD2 (5 bases each). This CDR3 spans 13 amino acids. With 6 bases removed from V and 7 bases from J, the gap between germline ends came to 16 bases. Germline-derived CDR1 and CDR2 are PRHDT and FYEKMQ (reference sequence). The CDR3 loop is CASRLRDGLEQYF. In DNA, the CDR3 is TGTGCCAGCAGGCTTCGGGACGGCTTGGAGCAGTACTTC.

The rearrangement uses TRBV5-1 and TRBJ2-3; 8 bases align to TRBD2. This CDR3 comprises 15 residues. The ends lost 4 bases at V and 8 bases at J; junction bases unmatched: 12. Germline V lookup: CDR1 SGHRS, CDR2 YFSETQ. CDR3 nucleotide sequence: TGCGCCAGCAGCGAGACTAGCGCAGGAGAAGCTACGCAGTATTTT. Translated: CASSETSAGEATQYF.

A word on this clone: Additional DNA sequences in this sample encode the identical CDR3. This sequence joins TRBV5-1 and TRBJ2-2, with D possibly called TRBD1 or TRBD2 (5 bases each). Per the germline V gene, CDR1 is SGHRS and CDR2 is YFSETQ. V lost 0 bases, J lost 0 bases, and 9 bases lay in between. The length of the CDR3 is 16 residues. The CDR3: CASSLVGTTNTGELFF. As DNA, the CDR3 is TGCGCCAGCAGCTTGGTTGGGACGACGAACACCGGGGAGCTGTTTTTT.

J is TRBJ2-1 and V is TRBV7-9; 9 nucleotides line up with TRBD2. V was clipped by 6 bases and J by 4 bases; unmatched bases: 4. Germline V gene sequence: CDR1 SEHNR, CDR2 FQNEAQ (reference sequence). The CDR3 contains 14 residues. DNA for the CDR3: TGTGCCAGCAGGGATAGCGGGAGTTACAATGAGCAGTTCTTC. Its protein product is CASRDSGSYNEQFF.

A single count supports this clone. The chain is built from TRBV4-2 and TRBJ1-3; 7 bases are shared with TRBD1. The CDR3 is made up of 16 amino acids. V shed 0 bases and J 3 bases; nucleotides not matched to a gene: 5. From germline, CDR1 is LGHNA and CDR2 YNFKEQ. This CDR3 is CASSQERQGDGNTIYF. CDR3 DNA sequence: TGTGCCAGCAGCCAAGAGCGACAGGGCGATGGAAACACCATATATTTT.

The chain is built from TRBV28 and TRBJ1-5, with D perhaps TRBD1 (5 bases). The ends were cut back, 6 bases at V and 4 bases at J, with 7 bases in the middle. Germline values: CDR1 MDHEN, CDR2 SYDVKM. This CDR3 region has 12 residues. CDR3 sequence (DNA): TGTGCCAGCAGGACAGTAAATCAGCCCCAGCATTTT. It encodes CASRTVNQPQHF. Drawing the rest from reference TRBV28 and TRBJ1-5, the complete variable domain is DVKVTQSSRYLVKRTGEKVFLECVQDMDHENMFWYRQDPGLGLRLIYFSYDVKMKEKGDIPEGYSVSREKKERFSLILESASTNQTSMYLCASRTVNQPQHFGDGTRLSIL.

The sample holds a few counts of this clone. The rearrangement links TRBV5-6 to TRBJ1-1; 7 positions match TRBD1. Looked up from germline, CDR1 is SGHDT and CDR2 is YYEEEE. Trimming removed 1 base from V and 5 bases from J; junction bases left unmatched: 8. This CDR3 spans 15 amino acids. CDR3 in DNA: TGTGCCAGCAGCTTGTCTTTTACAGGGGATACTGAAGCTTTCTTT. Translated: CASSLSFTGDTEAFF. The full variable domain, with the rest looked up from reference TRBV5-6 and TRBJ1-1, is DAGVTQSPTHLIKTRGQQVTLRCSPKSGHDTVSWYQQALGQGPQFIFQYYEEEERQRGNFPDRFSGHQFPNYSSELNVNALLLGDSALYLCASSLSFTGDTEAFFGQGTRLTVV.

The rearrangement links TRBV27 to TRBJ2-3; 7 bases match TRBD1. The CDR3 is 16 amino acids. Trimming removed 5 bases from V and 0 bases from J; junction bases left unmatched: 8. Germline CDR1 and CDR2: MNHEY and SMNVEV (reference sequence). The DNA for the CDR3 is TGTGCCAGCAGTCCCTCCGGGACAGCTAGCACAGATACGCAGTATTTT. This gives the protein CASSPSGTASTDTQYF.

The J gene is TRBJ2-6, the V gene TRBV5-1; D gene uncertain. Trimming took 2 bases from V and 4 from J, leaving 7 bases between them. CDR3 length: 14 amino acids. Germline V lookup: CDR1 SGHRS, CDR2 YFSETQ. CDR3 loop: CASSFLAGANVLTF. Written as DNA, the CDR3 is TGCGCCAGCAGCTTTCTGGCCGGGGCCAACGTCCTGACTTTC.

The genes are TRBV7-2 and TRBJ2-1; D uncertain. Germline-derived CDR1 and CDR2 are SGHTA and FQGNSA. Trimming left V 1 base short and J 12 bases short, with 7 bases between. This CDR3 has 11 amino acids. For the CDR3, the DNA is TGTGCCAGCAGCTTAGACAGATTGCAGTTCTTC. Protein sequence: CASSLDRLQFF.

This chain joins TRBV7-9 and TRBJ2-2; D gene ambiguous. V lost 3 bases and J lost 7, with 6 bases in between. This CDR3 is 12 amino acids long. Per the germline V gene, CDR1 is SEHNR and CDR2 is FQNEAQ (reference sequence). The CDR3: CASSLALGELFF. As DNA, the CDR3 is TGTGCCAGCAGCTTGGCGCTCGGGGAGCTGTTTTTT.

V gene TRBV7-5 combines with J gene TRBJ2-7; TRBD1, as called in the table, went unchecked against the DNA. TRBV7-5 is noted as a pseudogene. This CDR3 has 15 residues. Written as DNA, the CDR3 is TGTGCCAGAAGCTTAGCCAGGGCACCGTCCTACGAGCAGTACTTC. It encodes CARSLARAPSYEQYF.

V usage is TRBV6-6 and J usage is TRBJ1-6; tentatively, D is TRBD1 (6 bases). Trimming shortened V by 7 bases and J by 8 bases, and 12 bases separated the two germline ends. The CDR3 covers 13 residues. Germline V gives CDR1 MNHNY, CDR2 SVGAGI (reference sequence). DNA of the CDR3: TGTGCCAGCAAGTGGCAGGGGCATTCACCCCTCCACTTT. It specifies CASKWQGHSPLHF.

The V call is TRBV5-8, the J call TRBJ1-4, with D possibly being TRBD1 (5 bases). With 7 bases removed from V and 3 bases from J, the gap between germline ends came to 16 bases. Germline loops: CDR1 SGHTS, CDR2 YDEGEE. The CDR3 has 15 amino acids. CDR3 sequence reads: CASQSTGVANEKLFF. In DNA form, the CDR3 reads TGTGCCAGCCAGTCAACGGGGGTTGCTAATGAAAAACTGTTTTTT.

This chain joins TRBV25-1 and TRBJ2-7, with a tentative D call TRBD2 (5 bases). V lost 10 bases and J lost 1, with 14 bases in between. The germline CDR1 and CDR2 sequences are MGHDK and SYGVNS. The CDR3 has 13 residues. CDR3 nucleotide sequence: TGTGCCACCAGCAGTGGAGGTTCCTACGAGCAGTACTTC. It encodes CATSSGGSYEQYF.

The rearrangement joins TRBV6-5 to TRBJ2-1; unclear D gene. Looked up from germline, CDR1 is MNHEY and CDR2 is SVGAGI. The CDR3 spans 15 residues. Deletions cut 2 bases from V and 0 bases from J, with 8 bases between. Here the CDR3 DNA reads TGTGCCAGCAGTTACGATCCCAGCTCCTACAATGAGCAGTTCTTC. This gives the protein CASSYDPSSYNEQFF.

The J gene is TRBJ2-4, the V gene TRBV14; 10 nucleotides agree with TRBD1. Trimming at V came to 0 bases and at J to 4 bases, leaving 3 bases not matched to a gene. The CDR3 spans 16 residues. CDR1 and CDR2 from the germline V gene are SGHDN and FVKESK. This chain's CDR3 is CASSQDMGQGKNIQYF. The CDR3 coding sequence is TGTGCCAGCAGCCAAGATATGGGACAGGGGAAAAACATTCAGTACTTC. Looking up the rest from reference TRBV14 and TRBJ2-4 gives the full variable domain: EAGVTQFPSHSVIEKGQTVTLRCDPISGHDNLYWYRRVMGKEIKFLLHFVKESKQDESGMPNNRFLAERTGGTYSTLKVQPAELEDSGVYFCASSQDMGQGKNIQYFGAGTRLSVL.

V usage is TRBV10-1 and J usage is TRBJ1-6; 8 nucleotides match TRBD1. The J segment lost 15 bases and the V segment lost 3 bases, leaving 10 bases of the junction unmatched. The CDR3 is 14 amino acids. CDR1 is WNHNN and CDR2 is SYGVQD in the germline V gene (reference sequence). The DNA of the CDR3 is TGCGCCAGCAGTGATGAATTCAGGGGGCAGGGCCTCCACTTT. It translates to CASSDEFRGQGLHF.

The chain combines TRBV9 with TRBJ1-2; 8 bases are a match to TRBD1. CDR1 and CDR2 (germline): SGDLS, YYNGEE. Trimming at V came to 4 bases and at J to 8 bases, leaving 16 bases not matched to a gene. This CDR3 has 16 residues. CDR3 amino acids: CASSYSGTGAWRGYTF. DNA for the CDR3: TGTGCCAGCAGCTACTCCGGGACAGGAGCTTGGAGGGGCTACACCTTC.

This clone came up once. This chain joins TRBV5-1 and TRBJ1-4; the D is unclear. With 0 bases removed from V and 7 bases from J, the gap between germline ends came to 13 bases. The germline V gene has CDR1 SGHRS and CDR2 YFSETQ. The CDR3 has 15 amino acids. CDR3 sequence (DNA): TGCGCCAGCAGCTTGGGGCCAGGCGCGGCTGAAAAACTGTTTTTT. Protein product: CASSLGPGAAEKLFF.

In this sample, this clone turned up once. This chain joins TRBV28 and TRBJ2-7; a weak D match, TRBD2 (6 bases). CDR1 is MDHEN and CDR2 is SYDVKM in the germline V gene. V was trimmed by 5 bases and J by 3 bases, leaving 11 bases between them. This CDR3 has 13 residues. CDR3 DNA: TGTGCCAGCAGTCCAGGGACTTTCTACGAGCAGTACGTC. It specifies CASSPGTFYEQYV.